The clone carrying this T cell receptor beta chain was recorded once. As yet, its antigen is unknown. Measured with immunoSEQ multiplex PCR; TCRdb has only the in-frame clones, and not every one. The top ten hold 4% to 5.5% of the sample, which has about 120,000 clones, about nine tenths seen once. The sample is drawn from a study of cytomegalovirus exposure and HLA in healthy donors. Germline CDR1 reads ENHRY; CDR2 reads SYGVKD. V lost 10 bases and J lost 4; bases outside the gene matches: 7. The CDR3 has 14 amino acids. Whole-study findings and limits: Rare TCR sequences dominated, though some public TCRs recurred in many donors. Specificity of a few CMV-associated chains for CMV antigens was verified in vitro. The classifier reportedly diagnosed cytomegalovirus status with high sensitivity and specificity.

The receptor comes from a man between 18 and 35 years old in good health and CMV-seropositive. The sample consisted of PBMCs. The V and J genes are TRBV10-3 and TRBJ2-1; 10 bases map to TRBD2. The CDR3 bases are TGTGCCACACTAGCGGGACGGACATACAATGAGCAGTTCTTC. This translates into CATLAGRTYNEQFF.